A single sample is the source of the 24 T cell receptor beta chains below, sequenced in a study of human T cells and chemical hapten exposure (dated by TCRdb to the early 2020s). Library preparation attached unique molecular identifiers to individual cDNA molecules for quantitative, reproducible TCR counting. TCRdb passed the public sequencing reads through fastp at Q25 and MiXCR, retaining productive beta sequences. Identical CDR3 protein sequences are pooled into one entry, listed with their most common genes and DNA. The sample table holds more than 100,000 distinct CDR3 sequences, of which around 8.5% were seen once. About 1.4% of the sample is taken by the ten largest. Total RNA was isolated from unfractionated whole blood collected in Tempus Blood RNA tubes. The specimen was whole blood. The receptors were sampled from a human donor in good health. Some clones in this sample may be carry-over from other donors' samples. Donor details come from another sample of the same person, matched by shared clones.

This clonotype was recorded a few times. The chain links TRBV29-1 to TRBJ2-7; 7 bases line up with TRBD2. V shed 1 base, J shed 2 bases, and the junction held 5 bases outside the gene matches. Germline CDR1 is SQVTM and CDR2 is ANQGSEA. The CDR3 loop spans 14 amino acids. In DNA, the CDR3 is TGCAGCGTTGAAGTGGGGGAGGGAACCTACGAGCAGTACTTC. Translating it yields CSVEVGEGTYEQYF.

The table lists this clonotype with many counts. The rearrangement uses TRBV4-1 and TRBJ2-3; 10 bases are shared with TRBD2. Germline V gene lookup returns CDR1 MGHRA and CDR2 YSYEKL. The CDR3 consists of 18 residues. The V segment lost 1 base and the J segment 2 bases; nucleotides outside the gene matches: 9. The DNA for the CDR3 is TGCGCCAGCAGCCAAGGCCTAGCGGGGGTACTCGCCACAGATACGCAGTATTTT. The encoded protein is CASSQGLAGVLATDTQYF.

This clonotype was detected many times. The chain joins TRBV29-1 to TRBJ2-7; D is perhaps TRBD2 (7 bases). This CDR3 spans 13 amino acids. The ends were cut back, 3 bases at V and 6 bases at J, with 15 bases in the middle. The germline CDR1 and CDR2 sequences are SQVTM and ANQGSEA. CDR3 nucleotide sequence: TGCAGCGTTGAGTTGGGGGGGCGAAGCGAGCAGTACTTC. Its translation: CSVELGGRSEQYF.

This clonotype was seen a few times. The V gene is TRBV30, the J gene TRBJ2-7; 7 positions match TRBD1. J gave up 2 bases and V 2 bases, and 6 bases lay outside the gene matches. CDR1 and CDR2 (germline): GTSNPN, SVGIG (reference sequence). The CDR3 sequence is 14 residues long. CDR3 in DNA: TGTGCCTGGAGTACAGGGGTAGGGACCTACGAGCAGTACTTC. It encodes CAWSTGVGTYEQYF.

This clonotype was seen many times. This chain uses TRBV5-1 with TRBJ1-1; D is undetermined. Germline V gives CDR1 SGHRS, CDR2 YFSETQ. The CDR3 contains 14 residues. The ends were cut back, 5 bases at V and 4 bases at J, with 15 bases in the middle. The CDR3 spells CASSIVGGGTEAFF. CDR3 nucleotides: TGCGCCAGCAGTATAGTGGGCGGAGGCACTGAAGCTTTCTTT.

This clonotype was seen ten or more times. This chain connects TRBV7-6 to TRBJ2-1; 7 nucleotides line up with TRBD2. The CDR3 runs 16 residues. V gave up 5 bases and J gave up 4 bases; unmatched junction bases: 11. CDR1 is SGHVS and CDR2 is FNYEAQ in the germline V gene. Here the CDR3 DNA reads TGTGCCAGCAGCCCCCTTTCTAGCGGCCCATACAATGAGCAGTTCTTC. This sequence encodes CASSPLSSGPYNEQFF.

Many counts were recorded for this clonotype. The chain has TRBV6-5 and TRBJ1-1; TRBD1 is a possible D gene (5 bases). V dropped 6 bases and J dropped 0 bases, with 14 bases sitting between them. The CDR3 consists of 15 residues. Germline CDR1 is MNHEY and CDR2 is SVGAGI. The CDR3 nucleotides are TGTGCCAGCAGAAAGTCAGGGATAATGAACACTGAAGCTTTCTTT. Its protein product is CASRKSGIMNTEAFF.

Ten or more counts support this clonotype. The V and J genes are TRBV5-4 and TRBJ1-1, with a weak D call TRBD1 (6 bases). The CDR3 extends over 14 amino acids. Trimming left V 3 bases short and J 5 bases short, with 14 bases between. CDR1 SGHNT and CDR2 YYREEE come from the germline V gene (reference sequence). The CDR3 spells CASSWGGAGTEAFF. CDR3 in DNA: TGTGCCAGCAGCTGGGGGGGGGCTGGGACTGAAGCTTTCTTT.

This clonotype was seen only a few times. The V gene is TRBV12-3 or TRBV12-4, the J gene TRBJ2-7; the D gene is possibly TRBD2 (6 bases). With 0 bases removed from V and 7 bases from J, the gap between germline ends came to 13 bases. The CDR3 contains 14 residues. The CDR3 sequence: CASSLAGYLAEQYF. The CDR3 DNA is TGTGCCAGCAGTTTAGCAGGTTACCTAGCGGAGCAGTACTTC.

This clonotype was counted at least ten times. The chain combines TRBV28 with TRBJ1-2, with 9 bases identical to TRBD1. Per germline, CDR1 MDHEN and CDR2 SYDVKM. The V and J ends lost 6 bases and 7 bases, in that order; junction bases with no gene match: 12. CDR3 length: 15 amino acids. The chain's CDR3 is CASSPIRDRASGYTF. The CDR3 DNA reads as TGTGCCAGCAGCCCTATCCGGGACAGGGCTTCTGGCTACACCTTC.

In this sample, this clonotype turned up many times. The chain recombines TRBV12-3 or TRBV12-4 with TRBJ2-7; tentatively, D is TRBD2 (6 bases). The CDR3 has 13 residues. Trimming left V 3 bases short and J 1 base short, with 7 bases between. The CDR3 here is CASSLTRSYEQYF. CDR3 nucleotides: TGTGCCAGCAGTTTGACTAGATCCTACGAGCAGTACTTC.

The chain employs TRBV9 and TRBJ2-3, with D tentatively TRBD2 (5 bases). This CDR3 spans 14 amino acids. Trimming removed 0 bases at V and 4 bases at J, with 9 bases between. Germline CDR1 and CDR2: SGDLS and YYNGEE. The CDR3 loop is CASSVGGRADTQYF. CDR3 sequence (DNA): TGTGCCAGCAGCGTAGGAGGGCGTGCAGATACGCAGTATTTT. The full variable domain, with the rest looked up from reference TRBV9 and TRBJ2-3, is DSGVTQTPKHLITATGQRVTLRCSPRSGDLSVYWYQQSLDQGLQFLIQYYNGEERAKGNILERFSAQQFPDLHSELNLSSLELGDSALYFCASSVGGRADTQYFGPGTRLTVL.

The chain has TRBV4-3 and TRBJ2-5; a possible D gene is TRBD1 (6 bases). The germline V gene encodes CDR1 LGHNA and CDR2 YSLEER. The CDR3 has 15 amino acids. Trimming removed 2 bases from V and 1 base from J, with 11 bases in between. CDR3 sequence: CASSQLQGGQETQYF. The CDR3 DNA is TGCGCCAGCAGCCAACTACAGGGCGGCCAAGAGACCCAGTACTTC.

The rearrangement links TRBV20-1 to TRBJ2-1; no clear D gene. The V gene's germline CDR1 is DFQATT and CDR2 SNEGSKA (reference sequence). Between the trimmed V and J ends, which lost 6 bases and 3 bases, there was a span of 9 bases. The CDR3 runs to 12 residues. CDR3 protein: CSATASYNEQFF. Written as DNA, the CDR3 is TGCAGTGCGACTGCCAGCTACAATGAGCAGTTCTTC.

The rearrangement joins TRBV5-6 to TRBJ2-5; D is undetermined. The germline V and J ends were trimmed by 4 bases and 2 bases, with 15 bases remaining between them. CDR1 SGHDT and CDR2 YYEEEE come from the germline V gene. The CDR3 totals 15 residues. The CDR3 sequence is CASSQNIRAQETQYF. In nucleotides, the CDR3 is TGTGCCAGCAGCCAAAACATACGCGCTCAAGAGACCCAGTACTTC.

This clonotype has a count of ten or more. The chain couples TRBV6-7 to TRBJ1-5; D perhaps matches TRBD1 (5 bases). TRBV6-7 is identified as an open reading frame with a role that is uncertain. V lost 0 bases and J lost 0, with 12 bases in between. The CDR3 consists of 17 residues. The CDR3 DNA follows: TGTGCCAGCAGTTACTCGCCGACAGTTCTTAGCAATCAGCCCCAGCATTTT. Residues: CASSYSPTVLSNQPQHF.

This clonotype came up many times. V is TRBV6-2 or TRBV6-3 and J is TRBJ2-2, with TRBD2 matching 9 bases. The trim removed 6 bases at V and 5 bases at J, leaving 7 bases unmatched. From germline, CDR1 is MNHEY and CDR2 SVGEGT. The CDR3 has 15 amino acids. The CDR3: CASRNSGSGTGELFF. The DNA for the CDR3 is TGTGCCAGCAGGAATAGCGGGAGTGGGACCGGGGAGCTGTTTTTT.

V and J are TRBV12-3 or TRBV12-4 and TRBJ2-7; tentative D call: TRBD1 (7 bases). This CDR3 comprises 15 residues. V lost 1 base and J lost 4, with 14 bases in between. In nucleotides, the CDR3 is TGTGCCAGCAGTTTAGGGAGCAGGGGGGAGTACGAGCAGTACTTC. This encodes CASSLGSRGEYEQYF.

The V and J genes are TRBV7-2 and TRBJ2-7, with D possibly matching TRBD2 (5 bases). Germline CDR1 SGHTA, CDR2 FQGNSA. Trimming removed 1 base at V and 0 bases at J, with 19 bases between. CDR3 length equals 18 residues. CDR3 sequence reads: CASSLDRGDYGSSYEQYF. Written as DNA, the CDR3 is TGTGCCAGCAGCTTAGACCGGGGTGACTACGGTAGCTCCTACGAGCAGTACTTC.

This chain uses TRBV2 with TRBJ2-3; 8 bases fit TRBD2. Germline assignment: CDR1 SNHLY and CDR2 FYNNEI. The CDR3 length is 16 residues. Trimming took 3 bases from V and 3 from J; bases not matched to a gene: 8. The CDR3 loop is CASSDGGARRTDTQYF. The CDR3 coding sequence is TGTGCCAGCAGTGACGGGGGGGCGCGGAGGACAGATACGCAGTATTTT.

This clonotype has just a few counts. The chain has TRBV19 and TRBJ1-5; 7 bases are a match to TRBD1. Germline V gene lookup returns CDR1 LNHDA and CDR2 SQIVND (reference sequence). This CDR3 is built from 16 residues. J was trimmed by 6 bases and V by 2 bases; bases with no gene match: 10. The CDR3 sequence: CASSITGATPTQPQHF. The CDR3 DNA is TGTGCCAGTAGTATAACAGGGGCCACCCCGACTCAGCCCCAGCATTTT.

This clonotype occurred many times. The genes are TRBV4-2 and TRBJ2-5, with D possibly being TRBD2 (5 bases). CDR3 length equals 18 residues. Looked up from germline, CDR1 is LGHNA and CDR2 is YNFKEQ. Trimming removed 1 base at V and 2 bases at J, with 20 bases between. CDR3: CASSQGSALASMQETQYF. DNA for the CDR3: TGTGCCAGCAGCCAAGGGTCAGCGCTAGCAAGTATGCAAGAGACCCAGTACTTC.

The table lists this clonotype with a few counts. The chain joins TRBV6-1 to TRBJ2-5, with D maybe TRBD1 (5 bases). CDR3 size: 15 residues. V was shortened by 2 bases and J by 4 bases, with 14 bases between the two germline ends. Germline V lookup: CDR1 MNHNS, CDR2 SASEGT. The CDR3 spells CASSERGTPPETQYF. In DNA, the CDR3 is TGTGCCAGCAGTGAAAGGGGCACCCCCCCAGAGACCCAGTACTTC.

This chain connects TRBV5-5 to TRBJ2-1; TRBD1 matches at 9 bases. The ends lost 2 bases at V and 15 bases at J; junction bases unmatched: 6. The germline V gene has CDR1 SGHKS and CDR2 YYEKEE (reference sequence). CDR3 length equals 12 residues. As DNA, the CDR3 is TGTGCCAGCAGCTTCGAACAGGGGGCGCTGTTCTTC. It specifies CASSFEQGALFF.